This T cell receptor (beta chain) comes out of a study of radiation and T cells in renal cell carcinoma. This clone appeared once. Repertoires were generated with immunoSEQ multiplex PCR, while TCRdb's copy carries only in-frame clones and drops some. The data hold 45,000 to 65,000 clones, with over 70% observed a single time. Germline V lookup: CDR1 MGHDK, CDR2 SYGVNS. With V trimmed by 3 bases and J by 6 bases, 3 bases remained unmatched. The CDR3 is 15 amino acids. The time point: baseline pretreatment blood. Treatment defined: 15 Gy SBRT to primary tumor, nephrectomy 4 weeks later. The source of this sequence is a man in his 60s with renal cell carcinoma. The rearrangement uses TRBV25-1 and TRBJ1-6; the match to TRBD1 covers 9 bases. The specimen comprised blood, sampled from a patient whose treatment included radiotherapy and nephrectomy. The CDR3 region has the DNA TGTGCCAGCAGTGATCTGACAGGGGGTAATTCACCCCTCCACTTT. Translating gives CASSDLTGGNSPLHF.